Presented here are 27 T cell receptor beta chains from one specimen sequenced in a study of identifying expanded T cells in peripheral blood. The repertoire was sequenced with immunoSEQ multiplex PCR; TCRdb's copy has only in-frame clones and lacks some. The sample contains approximately 140,000 clones, 70% to 90% of which appear only once. The sample taken for sequencing was blood. The source of these receptors is a person aged 18 to 69 in good health.

DNA of the CDR3: TGTGCCAGCAGTGCCCGAGGGGGCCGCAATCAGCCCCAGCATTTT. Protein: CASSARGGRNQPQHF. V usage is TRBV25-1 and J usage is TRBJ1-5; 7 positions match TRBD1. This CDR3 region has 15 residues. CDR1 MGHDK and CDR2 SYGVNS come from the germline V gene. The ends lost 4 bases at V and 2 bases at J; junction bases unmatched: 5. Variable domain in full (rest from reference TRBV25-1 and TRBJ1-5): EADIYQTPRYLVIGTGKKITLECSQTMGHDKMYWYQQDPGMELHLIHYSYGVNSTEKGDLSSESTVSRIRTEHFPLTLESARPSHTSQYLCASSARGGRNQPQHFGDGTRLSIL.

The count of this clone is one. The chain recombines TRBV5-6 with TRBJ1-1; 7 positions agree with TRBD1. The CDR3 loop spans 14 amino acids. The junction had 0 bases not matched to a gene; V was cut back by 1 base and J by 0 bases. Germline V lookup: CDR1 SGHDT, CDR2 YYEEEE. CDR3 sequence (DNA): TGTGCCAGCAGCTTGAGGGGGCTGAACACTGAAGCTTTCTTT. This sequence encodes CASSLRGLNTEAFF.

The chain combines TRBV18 with TRBJ2-1; no reliable D call. Trimming took off 3 bases at V and 0 bases at J, with 9 bases between the two ends. The CDR3 is 15 residues long. Germline assignment: CDR1 KGHSH and CDR2 LQKENI. Written as DNA, the CDR3 is TGTGCCAGCTCACCTAGGACGGACTCCTACAATGAGCAGTTCTTC. It is translated as CASSPRTDSYNEQFF. The entire variable domain, with the rest obtained from reference TRBV18 and TRBJ2-1, is as follows: NAGVMQNPRHLVRRRGQEARLRCSPMKGHSHVYWYRQLPEEGLKFMVYLQKENIIDESGMPKERFSAEFPKEGPSILRIQQVVRGDSAAYFCASSPRTDSYNEQFFGPGTRLTVL.

This clone has only one observation. CDR3: CAISKQGPNTEAFF. The CDR3 DNA is TGTGCCATCAGTAAACAGGGTCCGAACACTGAAGCTTTCTTT. The J gene is TRBJ1-1, the V gene TRBV10-3; D perhaps matches TRBD1 (6 bases). The germline CDR1 and CDR2 sequences are ENHRY and SYGVKD. CDR3 length: 14 residues. The V gene lost 5 bases and the J gene lost 1 base, with 11 bases spanning the gap.

The rearrangement links TRBV30 to TRBJ1-1; D not certain. Germline lookup yields CDR1 GTSNPN and CDR2 SVGIG (reference sequence). Trimming removed 1 base at V and 0 bases at J, with 6 bases between. The CDR3 is 13 residues long. CDR3 nucleotide sequence: TGTGCCTGGAGTGGGGTGCTGAACACTGAAGCTTTCTTT. It codes for CAWSGVLNTEAFF.

The genes are TRBV7-8 and TRBJ1-1; D not resolved. CDR3 length: 14 residues. With 1 base removed from V and 5 bases from J, the gap between germline ends came to 11 bases. The germline CDR1 and CDR2 sequences are SGHVS and FQNEAQ. DNA of the CDR3: TGTGCCAGCAGCTTAGTAGGAGGTAGTACTGAAGCTTTCTTT. Translating gives CASSLVGGSTEAFF.

CDR3 region: CASRGGDYANTGELFF. CDR3 DNA: TGCGCCAGCAGGGGTGGGGACTACGCGAACACCGGGGAGCTGTTTTTT. The gene calls are TRBV5-1 and TRBJ2-2; 7 nucleotides align to TRBD2. Germline V gene sequence: CDR1 SGHRS, CDR2 YFSETQ. V shed 5 bases, J shed 0 bases, and the junction held 7 bases outside the gene matches. The CDR3 sequence is 16 residues long.

This rearrangement joins TRBV19 to TRBJ1-1; the D is unclear. The CDR3 covers 13 residues. The germline V and J ends were trimmed by 7 bases and 4 bases, with 13 bases remaining between them. Per the germline V gene, CDR1 is LNHDA and CDR2 is SQIVND (reference sequence). The DNA for the CDR3 is TGTGCCAGTACATCCACGCAGACCACTGAAGCTTTCTTT. Amino acid sequence: CASTSTQTTEAFF.

The gene calls are TRBV6-6 and TRBJ2-7; D is uncertain. Germline assignment: CDR1 MNHNY and CDR2 SVGAGI (reference sequence). CDR3 size: 11 residues. Trimming took off 4 bases at V and 7 bases at J, with 8 bases between the two ends. CDR3 sequence reads: CASSSPGEQYF. The DNA of the CDR3 is TGTGCCAGCAGTTCGCCTGGTGAGCAGTACTTC.

The chain is built from TRBV19 and TRBJ1-3; no clear D. The germline gives CDR1 LNHDA, CDR2 SQIVND (reference sequence). Trimming pared 5 bases from V and 0 bases from J, leaving 8 bases between. This CDR3 spans 14 amino acids. The CDR3 DNA reads TGTGCCAGTAGTCCCATGCACTCTGGAAACACCATATATTTT. Translation gives CASSPMHSGNTIYF.

The genes are TRBV29-1 and TRBJ1-1; TRBD1 is a possible D gene (6 bases). CDR3 length equals 13 residues. V lost 4 bases and J lost 7, with 16 bases in between. The germline CDR1 and CDR2 sequences are SQVTM and ANQGSEA. The CDR3 is CSVGSGDSREAFF. The CDR3 coding sequence is TGCAGCGTTGGTTCAGGGGACTCCCGTGAAGCTTTCTTT.

This clone was observed once. The chain employs TRBV7-2 and TRBJ1-1; a possible D gene is TRBD1 (5 bases). Trimming stripped 2 bases from V and 1 base from J, with 8 bases between. The length of the CDR3 is 14 residues. Germline lookup yields CDR1 SGHTA and CDR2 FQGNSA. This CDR3 is CASSLLGGNTEAFF. The CDR3 DNA is TGTGCCAGCAGCTTACTGGGGGGGAACACTGAAGCTTTCTTT.

The rearrangement links TRBV7-6 to TRBJ1-2; D ambiguous. The germline V gene has CDR1 SGHVS and CDR2 FNYEAQ. V lost 0 bases to trimming and J lost 5 bases, with 13 bases between them. The CDR3 runs to 15 residues. DNA for the CDR3: TGTGCCAGCAGCTTAGCCGGACCTTCAGGATATGGCTACACCTTC. This translates into CASSLAGPSGYGYTF.

The V gene is TRBV19, the J gene TRBJ1-1, with 11 bases that match TRBD1. V lost 5 bases and J lost 7; bases outside the gene matches: 9. Germline loops: CDR1 LNHDA, CDR2 SQIVND (reference sequence). This CDR3 has 15 residues. Written as DNA, the CDR3 is TGTGCCAGTAGTCACTGGACAGGGGGCGCCGATGAAGCTTTCTTT. It is translated as CASSHWTGGADEAFF.

The chain combines TRBV7-6 with TRBJ1-5; no firm D call. V was pared by 0 bases and J by 2 bases, with 11 bases between. CDR1 is SGHVS, CDR2 FNYEAQ, per germline. CDR3 length: 16 amino acids. The CDR3 nucleotides are TGTGCCAGCAGCTTAGCCCAAGGAATCGGCAATCAGCCCCAGCATTTT. Residues: CASSLAQGIGNQPQHF.

This clone is a singleton in its sample. The chain carries TRBV7-2 and TRBJ2-2; tentatively, D is TRBD1 or TRBD2 (7 bases each). This CDR3 contains 15 residues. With 4 bases removed from V and 3 bases from J, the gap between germline ends came to 12 bases. The germline CDR1 and CDR2 sequences are SGHTA and FQGNSA. This chain's CDR3 is CASSSSGGDTGELFF. The CDR3 DNA is TGTGCCAGCAGCTCCTCAGGGGGGGACACCGGGGAGCTGTTTTTT.

The DNA of the CDR3 is TGTGCCAGCAGCTCCCGACGGAGGCTAAGGGTGGCAGATACGCAGTATTTT. Encoded protein: CASSSRRRLRVADTQYF. The chain combines TRBV7-2 with TRBJ2-3; a weak D match, TRBD2 (5 bases). Germline V gene lookup returns CDR1 SGHTA and CDR2 FQGNSA. The V and J ends lost 4 bases and 4 bases respectively, with 21 bases between them. The CDR3 spans 17 residues.

The chain is built from TRBV6-6 and TRBJ2-1; the D gene is possibly TRBD1 (6 bases). V was shortened by 6 bases and J by 4 bases, with 16 bases between the two germline ends. Germline CDR1 MNHNY, CDR2 SVGAGI (reference sequence). The CDR3 is 15 amino acids. CDR3 sequence (DNA): TGTGCCAGCAGACCCACAGGGCTAGGTTACAATGAGCAGTTCTTC. Its protein product is CASRPTGLGYNEQFF.

CDR3 sequence: CASRTGNTEAFF. CDR3 in DNA: TGTGCCAGTAGGACGGGGAACACTGAAGCTTTCTTT. This chain joins TRBV28 and TRBJ1-1, with unresolved D. Germline assignment: CDR1 MDHEN and CDR2 SYDVKM. There are 12 residues in the CDR3. V lost 9 bases and J 1 base, leaving 9 bases between the germline ends.

This chain links TRBV9 with TRBJ2-3; 10 bases match TRBD1. Germline V gene lookup returns CDR1 SGDLS and CDR2 YYNGEE. The length of the CDR3 is 17 residues. Unmatched junction bases numbered 7, after V lost 0 bases and J lost 3 bases. The chain's CDR3 is CASSVVGQGEWTDTQYF. In nucleotides, the CDR3 is TGTGCCAGCAGCGTAGTAGGACAGGGGGAATGGACAGATACGCAGTATTTT. The entire variable domain, with the rest obtained from reference TRBV9 and TRBJ2-3, is as follows: DSGVTQTPKHLITATGQRVTLRCSPRSGDLSVYWYQQSLDQGLQFLIQYYNGEERAKGNILERFSAQQFPDLHSELNLSSLELGDSALYFCASSVVGQGEWTDTQYFGPGTRLTVL.

This chain uses TRBV9 with TRBJ2-1, with D perhaps matching TRBD2 (5 bases). Trimming stripped 6 bases from V and 0 bases from J, with 10 bases between. The V gene's germline CDR1 is SGDLS and CDR2 YYNGEE. CDR3 length: 14 amino acids. The CDR3 reads CASKGESSYNEQFF. In DNA form, the CDR3 reads TGTGCCAGCAAGGGAGAAAGCTCCTACAATGAGCAGTTCTTC.

J is TRBJ2-7 and V is TRBV7-3; no clear D. V was trimmed by 2 bases and J by 0 bases, leaving 11 bases between them. This CDR3 comprises 15 residues. Looked up from germline, CDR1 is SGHTA and CDR2 is FQGTGA. CDR3 coding DNA: TGTGCCAGCAGCTTATTAGGTCTAAGCTCCTACGAGCAGTACTTC. It is translated as CASSLLGLSSYEQYF.

Only a few counts were recorded for this clone. The chain joins TRBV7-7 to TRBJ1-2, with a possible D match to TRBD1 (6 bases). CDR3 length equals 17 residues. Germline assignment: CDR1 SSHAT and CDR2 FNYEAQ (reference sequence). The germline V and J ends were trimmed by 0 bases and 2 bases, with 16 bases remaining between them. Here the CDR3 DNA reads TGTGCCAGCAGCTTAGCGACCCGGGGGGCAACAAACTATGGCTACACCTTC. Its translation: CASSLATRGATNYGYTF.

This clone has more than one count but fewer than ten. J is TRBJ1-1 and V is TRBV19; D remains ambiguous. This CDR3 has 11 residues. Germline loops: CDR1 LNHDA, CDR2 SQIVND (reference sequence). The V and J ends lost 6 bases and 8 bases respectively, with 10 bases between them. The CDR3 nucleotides read TGTGCCAGTAGGGACGGAATGGAAGCTTTCTTT. Residues: CASRDGMEAFF.

V is TRBV10-1 and J is TRBJ2-1; D not resolved. The ends were cut back, 0 bases at V and 9 bases at J, with 9 bases in the middle. Germline V lookup: CDR1 WNHNN, CDR2 SYGVQD (reference sequence). The CDR3 is made up of 13 amino acids. The CDR3 here is CASSESYWGEQFF. CDR3 DNA: TGCGCCAGCAGTGAGTCATATTGGGGTGAGCAGTTCTTC.

This chain links TRBV11-2 with TRBJ2-7; D perhaps matches TRBD1 (5 bases). The length of the CDR3 is 16 residues. The V end was cut by 0 bases, the J end by 2 bases, with 14 bases between. CDR1 is SGHAT, CDR2 FQNNGV, per germline. The CDR3: CASSLEDSELTYEQYF. For the CDR3, the DNA is TGTGCCAGCAGCTTAGAAGACAGTGAGTTAACCTACGAGCAGTACTTC.

The chain joins TRBV6-1 to TRBJ2-5; D tentatively reads TRBD1 or TRBD2 (6 bases each). Per the germline V gene, CDR1 is MNHNS and CDR2 is SASEGT. V was trimmed by 6 bases and J by 2 bases, leaving 13 bases between them. The CDR3 consists of 14 residues. CDR3 nucleotide sequence: TGTGCCAGCAGGGGGGCGGGGCCTCAAGAGACCCAGTACTTC. This encodes CASRGAGPQETQYF.